The next 9 T cell receptor beta chains were all read from a single sample in a study of Ad26.COV2.S vaccination and SARS-CoV-2 variants. TCRdb keeps only in-frame clones here, not all; method: immunoSEQ multiplex PCR. The table has some 39,000 clones, around 83% seen once. The starting material was peripheral blood, obtained after recovery from COVID-19. The receptors were sampled from a human donor who had recovered from COVID-19.

This clone was seen once. The rearrangement links TRBV7-9 to TRBJ2-7; D remains unclear. Trimming left V 2 bases short and J 6 bases short, with 8 bases between. This CDR3 contains 12 residues. Germline V gene lookup returns CDR1 SEHNR and CDR2 FQNEAQ (reference sequence). CDR3 coding DNA: TGTGCCAGCAGCTTAACAACCCGCGAGCAGTACTTC. It translates to CASSLTTREQYF. The variable domain in full, completed from reference TRBV7-9 and TRBJ2-7, reads DTGVSQNPRHKITKRGQNVTFRCDPISEHNRLYWYRQTLGQGPEFLTYFQNEAQLEKSRLLSDRFSAERPKGSFSTLEIQRTEQGDSAMYLCASSLTTREQYFGPGTRLTVT.

This chain uses TRBV7-2 with TRBJ1-2, with D unclear. This CDR3 has 14 amino acids. Per the germline V gene, CDR1 is SGHTA and CDR2 is FQGNSA. Trimming took 6 bases from V and 5 from J, leaving 16 bases between them. The CDR3 DNA sequence: TGTGCCAGCAGGGACCCCGGGAGTGGATATGGCTACACCTTC. Protein: CASRDPGSGYGYTF.

The gene calls are TRBV6-5 and TRBJ1-5, with D tentatively TRBD1 (6 bases). The V gene's germline CDR1 is MNHEY and CDR2 SVGAGI. V was clipped by 4 bases and J by 1 base, with 11 bases between them. This CDR3 has 15 residues. Written as DNA, the CDR3 is TGTGCCAGCAGTTCCTACAGGGTGAGCAATCAGCCCCAGCATTTT. Translating gives CASSSYRVSNQPQHF.

The CDR3 sequence is CSASPGQRGNIQYF. In nucleotides, the CDR3 is TGCAGTGCTAGTCCAGGCCAGAGGGGAAACATTCAGTACTTC. This chain links TRBV20-1 with TRBJ2-4; D possibly uses TRBD1 or TRBD2 (5 bases each). The V end lost 3 bases, the J end lost 6 bases, and 15 bases lay between the germline ends. The CDR3 covers 14 residues. Germline V lookup: CDR1 DFQATT, CDR2 SNEGSKA (reference sequence).

The genes are TRBV3-1 (or the pseudogene TRBV3-2) and TRBJ1-1; D remains unclear. Germline CDR1 LGHDT, CDR2 YNNKEL (reference sequence). CDR3 length: 15 amino acids. Deletions cut 1 base from V and 0 bases from J, with 9 bases between. The chain's CDR3 is CASSQGNGLNTEAFF. CDR3 DNA: TGTGCCAGCAGCCAAGGAAATGGGCTGAACACTGAAGCTTTCTTT.

The sample holds one count of this clone. The V gene is TRBV28, the J gene TRBJ1-2; 8 nucleotides align to TRBD1. The CDR3 has 14 amino acids. Trimming at V came to 4 bases and at J to 4 bases, leaving 5 bases not matched to a gene. Germline V gene sequence: CDR1 MDHEN, CDR2 SYDVKM. The CDR3 sequence is CASSYAGGSYGYTF. The CDR3 DNA sequence: TGTGCCAGCAGTTATGCAGGGGGCAGCTATGGCTACACCTTC.

This clone was counted a few times. V and J are TRBV3-1 (or the pseudogene TRBV3-2) and TRBJ1-1; D not resolved. Germline CDR1 LGHDT, CDR2 YNNKEL (reference sequence). Trimming took 4 bases from V and 8 from J, leaving 14 bases between them. The CDR3 consists of 13 residues. The CDR3 DNA follows: TGTGCCAGCAGCCCAGGACCTCCTGAGGAAGCTTTCTTT. Protein: CASSPGPPEEAFF.

The V and J genes are TRBV18 and TRBJ2-5; D not certain. Trimming left V 1 base short and J 2 bases short, with 5 bases between. Germline CDR1 is KGHSH and CDR2 is LQKENI. This CDR3 has 13 residues. CDR3 coding DNA: TGTGCCAGCTCACCACTTAGACAAGAGACCCAGTACTTC. This codes for CASSPLRQETQYF.

This clone has ten or more counts. This rearrangement joins TRBV30 to TRBJ2-5; D is ambiguous. The CDR3 runs to 12 residues. V was clipped by 1 base and J by 7 bases, with 10 bases between them. Germline V CDR1 and CDR2: GTSNPN, SVGIG (reference sequence). The CDR3 region is CAWSAVVGTQYF. The DNA of the CDR3 is TGTGCCTGGAGTGCGGTAGTAGGGACCCAGTACTTC.